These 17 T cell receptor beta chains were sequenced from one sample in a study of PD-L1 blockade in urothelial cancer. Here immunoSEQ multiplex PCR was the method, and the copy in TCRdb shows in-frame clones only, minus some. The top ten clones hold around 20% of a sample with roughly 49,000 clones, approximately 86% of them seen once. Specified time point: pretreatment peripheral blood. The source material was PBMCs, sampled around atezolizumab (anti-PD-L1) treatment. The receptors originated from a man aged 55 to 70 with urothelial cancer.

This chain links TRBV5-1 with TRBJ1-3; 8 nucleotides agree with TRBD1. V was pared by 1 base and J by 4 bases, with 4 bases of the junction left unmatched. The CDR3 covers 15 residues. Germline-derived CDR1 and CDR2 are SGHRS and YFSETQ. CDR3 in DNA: TGCGCCAGCAGCTTGTGGGGACAGGAGGGAAACACCATATATTTT. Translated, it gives CASSLWGQEGNTIYF.

CDR3 DNA sequence: TGCGCCAGCAGCGCCGGGACTAGCGGCTACGAGCAGTACTTC. Amino acids: CASSAGTSGYEQYF. The chain employs TRBV5-1 and TRBJ2-7; 11 nucleotides line up with TRBD2. The germline gives CDR1 SGHRS, CDR2 YFSETQ. The CDR3 covers 14 residues. V shed 4 bases and J 3 bases; nucleotides not matched to a gene: 3.

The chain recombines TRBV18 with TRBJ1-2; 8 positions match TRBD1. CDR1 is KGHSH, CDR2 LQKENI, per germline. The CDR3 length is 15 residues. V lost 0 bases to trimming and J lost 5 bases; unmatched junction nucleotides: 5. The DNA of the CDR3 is TGTGCCAGCTCACCACCGGGACAGGCGTTTTATGGCTACACCTTC. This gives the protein CASSPPGQAFYGYTF.

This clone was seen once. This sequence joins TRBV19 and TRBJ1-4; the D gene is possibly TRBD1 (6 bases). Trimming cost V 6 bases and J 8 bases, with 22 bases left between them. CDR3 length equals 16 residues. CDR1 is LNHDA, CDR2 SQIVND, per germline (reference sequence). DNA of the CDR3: TGTGCCAGTAGAACTACAGGGATCGAGGTAGTCGAAAAACTGTTTTTT. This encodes CASRTTGIEVVEKLFF.

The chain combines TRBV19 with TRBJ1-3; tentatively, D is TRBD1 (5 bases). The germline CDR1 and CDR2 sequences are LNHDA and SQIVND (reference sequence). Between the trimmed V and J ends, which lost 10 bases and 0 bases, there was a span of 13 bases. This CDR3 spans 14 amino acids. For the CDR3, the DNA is TGTGCCACCTGGGACTCAAGCTCTGGAAACACCATATATTTT. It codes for CATWDSSSGNTIYF. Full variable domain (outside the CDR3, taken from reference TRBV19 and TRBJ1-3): DGGITQSPKYLFRKEGQNVTLSCEQNLNHDAMYWYRQDPGQGLRLIYYSQIVNDFQKGDIAEGYSVSREKKESFPLTVTSAQKNPTAFYLCATWDSSSGNTIYFGEGSWLTVV.

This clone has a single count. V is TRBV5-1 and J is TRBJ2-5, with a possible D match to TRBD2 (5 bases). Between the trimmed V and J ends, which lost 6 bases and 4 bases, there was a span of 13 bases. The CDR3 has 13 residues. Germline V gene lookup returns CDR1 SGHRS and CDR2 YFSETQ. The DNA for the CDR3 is TGCGCCAGCAAGGCAGAGAGGGTAGAGACCCAGTACTTC. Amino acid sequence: CASKAERVETQYF.

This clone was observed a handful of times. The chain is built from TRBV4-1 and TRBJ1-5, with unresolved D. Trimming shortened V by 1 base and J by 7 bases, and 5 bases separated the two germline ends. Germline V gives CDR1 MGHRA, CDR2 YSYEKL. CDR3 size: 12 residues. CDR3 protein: CASSQVGQPQHF. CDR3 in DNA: TGCGCCAGCAGCCAAGTGGGCCAGCCCCAGCATTTT.

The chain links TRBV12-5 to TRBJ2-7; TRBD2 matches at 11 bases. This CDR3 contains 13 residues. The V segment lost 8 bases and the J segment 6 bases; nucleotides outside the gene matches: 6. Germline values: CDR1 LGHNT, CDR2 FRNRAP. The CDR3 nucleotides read TGTGCTAGTAGCAGTAGCGGGAGGGTCGAGCAGTACTTC. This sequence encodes CASSSSGRVEQYF.

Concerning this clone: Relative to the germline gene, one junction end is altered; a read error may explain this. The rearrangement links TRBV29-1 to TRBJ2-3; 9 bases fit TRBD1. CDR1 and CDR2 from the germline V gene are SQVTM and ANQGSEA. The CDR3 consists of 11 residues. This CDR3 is CSVRTGEFRHF. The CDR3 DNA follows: TGCAGCGTTAGGACAGGGGAATTTCGGCACTTT.

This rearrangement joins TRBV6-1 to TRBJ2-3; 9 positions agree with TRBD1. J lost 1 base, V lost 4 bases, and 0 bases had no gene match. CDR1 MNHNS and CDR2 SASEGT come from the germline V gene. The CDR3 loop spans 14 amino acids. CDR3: CASSGTGGTDTQYF. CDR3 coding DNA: TGTGCCAGCAGTGGGACAGGGGGCACAGATACGCAGTATTTT.

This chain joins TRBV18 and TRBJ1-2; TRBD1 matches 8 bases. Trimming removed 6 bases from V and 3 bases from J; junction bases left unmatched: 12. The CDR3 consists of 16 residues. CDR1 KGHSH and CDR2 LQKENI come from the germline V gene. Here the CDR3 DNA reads TGTGCCAGCTCCCCCTTAAGGGGACAGGACGACTATGGCTACACCTTC. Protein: CASSPLRGQDDYGYTF.

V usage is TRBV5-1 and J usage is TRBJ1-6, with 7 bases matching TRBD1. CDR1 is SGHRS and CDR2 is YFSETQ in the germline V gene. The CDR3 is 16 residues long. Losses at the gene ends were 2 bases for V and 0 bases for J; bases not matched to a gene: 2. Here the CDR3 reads CASSFGQDSYNSPLHF. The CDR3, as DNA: TGCGCCAGCAGCTTCGGACAGGACTCCTATAATTCACCCCTCCACTTT.

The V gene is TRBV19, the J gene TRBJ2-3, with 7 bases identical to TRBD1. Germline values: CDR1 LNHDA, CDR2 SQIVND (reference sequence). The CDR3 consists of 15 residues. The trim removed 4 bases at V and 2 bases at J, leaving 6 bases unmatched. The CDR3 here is CASSKSGQHTDTQYF. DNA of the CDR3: TGTGCCAGTAGTAAATCGGGACAGCACACAGATACGCAGTATTTT.

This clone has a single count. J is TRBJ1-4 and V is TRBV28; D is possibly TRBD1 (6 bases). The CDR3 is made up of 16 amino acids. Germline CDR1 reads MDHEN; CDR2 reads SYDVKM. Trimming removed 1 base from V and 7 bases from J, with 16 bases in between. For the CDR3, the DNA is TGTGCCAGCAGTTTATCAGGACAGCCCGGGGTTGAAAAACTGTTTTTT. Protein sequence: CASSLSGQPGVEKLFF.

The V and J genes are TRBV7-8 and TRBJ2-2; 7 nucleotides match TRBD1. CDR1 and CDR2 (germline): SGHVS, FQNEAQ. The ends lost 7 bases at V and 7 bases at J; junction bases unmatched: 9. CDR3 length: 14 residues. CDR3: CASKTGAFDGELFF. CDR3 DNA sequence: TGTGCCAGCAAAACAGGGGCCTTCGACGGGGAGCTGTTTTTT.

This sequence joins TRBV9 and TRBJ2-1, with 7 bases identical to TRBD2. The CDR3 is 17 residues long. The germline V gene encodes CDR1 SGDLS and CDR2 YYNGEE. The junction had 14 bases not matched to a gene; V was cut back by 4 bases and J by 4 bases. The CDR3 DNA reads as TGTGCCAGCAGCCCCCACCAGAGCGGGACGAATTACAATGAGCAGTTCTTC. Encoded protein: CASSPHQSGTNYNEQFF.

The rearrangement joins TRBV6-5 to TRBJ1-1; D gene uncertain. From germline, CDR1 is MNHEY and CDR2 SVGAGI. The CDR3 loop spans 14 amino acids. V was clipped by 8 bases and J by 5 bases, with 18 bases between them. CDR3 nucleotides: TGTGCCAGCCGAACTACCTCCCTGGAGACTGAAGCTTTCTTT. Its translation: CASRTTSLETEAFF.